This T cell receptor (beta chain) was sequenced during a study of beta chain features in type 1 diabetes. Whole-study findings and limits: People with Type 1 diabetes carried modestly yet significantly shorter TCRB CDR3s in all four CD4+ subsets. The analysis here could not establish whether HLA type shapes TCRB rearrangement.

This clone was seen more than once but under ten times. Its target is not known. The isolated RNA, all of it, was reverse transcribed, so expressed TCRB transcripts were what got sequenced. Using immunoSEQ multiplex PCR, the repertoire was profiled, and TCRdb retains in-frame clones only, with some absent. The table records about 250,000 clones, roughly 15% of them present only once. There are 13 residues in the CDR3. Trimming took 8 bases from V and 2 from J; bases not matched to a gene: 6. Germline lookup yields CDR1 LNHDA and CDR2 SQIVND (reference sequence). Populations obtained by sorting all exceeded 95% purity.

The rearrangement joins TRBV19 to TRBJ2-7, with 7 bases that match TRBD1. This clonotype was obtained from a woman aged 40 to 55 in good health. Sequencing was carried out using naive CD4+ T cells from blood. CDR3 loop: CASRPGQAYEQYF. In DNA form, the CDR3 reads TGTGCCAGTCGACCTGGACAGGCCTACGAGCAGTACTTC.